This T cell receptor beta chain derives from a study of low-dose radiotherapy and immunotherapy resistance in tumors. The CDR3 is 13 amino acids. V lost 0 bases, J lost 6 bases, and 1 base stayed unmatched. Germline CDR1 and CDR2: KGHSH and LQKENI. Noted time point: after trial treatment. The treatment: LDRT plus nivolumab, ipilimumab, low-dose cyclophosphamide and aspirin (RACIN trial). TCR amplification used 20 PCR cycles, a constant-region primer and a V-primer adapter. TCRdb passed the reads through MiXCR, listing each CDR3 protein once. Of some 53,000 distinct CDR3 sequences listed, around a third are singletons.

The V gene is TRBV18, the J gene TRBJ2-7; TRBD2 aligns across 8 bases. This clonotype was obtained from a male donor with rectosigmoid adenocarcinoma. The sequencing used PBMCs, collected after low-dose radiotherapy plus immunotherapy. The CDR3 loop reads CASSPPSGVEQYF. CDR3 DNA: TGTGCCAGCTCACCACCTAGCGGGGTCGAGCAGTACTTC.